The T cell receptor (beta chain) described here comes from a study of Graves' ophthalmopathy and Graves' hyperthyroidism. V dropped 6 bases and J dropped 4 bases, with 27 bases sitting between them. CDR3 length: 18 residues. The V gene's germline CDR1 is LNHDA and CDR2 SQIVND (reference sequence). The TCR beta CDR3 regions underwent amplification from RNA transcripts. Second-round multiplex PCR followed a first-round RT-PCR using HTBI primers. Via MiXCR, TCRdb re-called the multiplex PCR reads, giving one row per CDR3 protein. Of more than 550,000 distinct CDR3 sequences listed, under 50% are singletons.

The rearrangement joins TRBV19 to TRBJ1-2; perhaps TRBD1 as D (6 bases). The receptor was isolated from an adult man with Graves' ophthalmopathy. The sequenced sample consisted of peripheral blood. CDR3 loop: CASSTGGRRSRSSYGYTF. The CDR3 region has the DNA TGTGCCAGTAGCACCGGGGGGCGCAGGTCCCGGTCAAGCTATGGCTACACCTTC.